This record looks at one TCR beta chain sequence and its context. Some clones are missing from TCRdb's copy, which holds only in-frame ones; the method was immunoSEQ multiplex PCR. Here the sample spans about 130,000 clones, 55% to 75% being singletons. These data originate in a study of blood T cell repertoires in COVID-19. This CDR3 spans 14 amino acids. Germline CDR1 MNHEY, CDR2 SVGAGI. V lost 6 bases to trimming and J lost 6 bases, with 15 bases between them. The sequenced sample was peripheral blood. The TCR comes from a woman in her 70s with acute or convalescent COVID-19. The rearrangement links TRBV6-5 to TRBJ1-5; perhaps TRBD1 as D (6 bases). The CDR3, as DNA: TGTGCCAGCAGGGGAATACAGGGTTCTCAGCCCCAGCATTTT. Translating gives CASRGIQGSQPQHF.